This is a list of T cell receptor beta chains from one sample in a study of identical twins. TCRdb independently ran MiXCR on the 5' RACE reads; one entry per CDR3 protein. The sample lists about 690,000 distinct CDR3 sequences; over 20% were seen once. This sample also belongs to another study, concerning T cells expressing NK-cell markers.

The sample was PBMCs. Receptors were obtained from a woman aged 18 to 35 in good health. Each CDR3 is given with its conserved first and last residue. D genes are given only for firm matches. Not every row has a clone size; where given, it reads once, few, many or a size class.

abundance: few; len: 16; v_gene: TRBV10-3; j_gene: TRBJ2-3; d_gene: NA; CDR3aa: CAISGSDRASTDTQYF; CDR3nt: TGTGCCATCAGCGGGAGTGACAGGGCGTCCACAGATACGCAGTATTTT
abundance: NA; len: 13; v_gene: TRBV6-1; j_gene: TRBJ1-5; d_gene: NA; CDR3aa: CASSLRFNQPQHF; CDR3nt: TGTGCCAGCAGCCTCAGATTCAATCAGCCCCAGCATTTT
abundance: NA; len: 15; v_gene: TRBV5-1; j_gene: TRBJ2-1; d_gene: NA; CDR3aa: CASSSGTLPYNEQFF; CDR3nt: TGCGCCAGCAGCTCGGGGACTCTCCCTTACAATGAGCAGTTCTTC
abundance: many; len: 16; v_gene: TRBV25-1; j_gene: TRBJ2-7; d_gene: NA; CDR3aa: CASTEGLTGESYEQYF; CDR3nt: TGTGCCAGCACCGAGGGGTTAACGGGGGAGTCCTACGAGCAGTACTTC
abundance: few; len: 17; v_gene: TRBV4-2; j_gene: TRBJ1-2; d_gene: NA; CDR3aa: CASSPLGPPMNPWGYTF; CDR3nt: TGTGCCAGCAGCCCCCTTGGACCCCCCATGAACCCGTGGGGCTACACCTTC
abundance: many; len: 14; v_gene: TRBV20-1; j_gene: TRBJ2-1; d_gene: NA; CDR3aa: CSVNDLGLYNEQFF; CDR3nt: TGCAGTGTTAACGACCTGGGACTTTACAATGAGCAGTTCTTC
abundance: few; len: 14; v_gene: TRBV12-3/TRBV12-4; j_gene: TRBJ2-1; d_gene: TRBD2; CDR3aa: CASFSGEPYNEQFF; CDR3nt: TGTGCCAGCTTTAGCGGGGAACCCTACAATGAGCAGTTCTTC
abundance: NA; len: 16; v_gene: TRBV20-1; j_gene: TRBJ2-3; d_gene: TRBD2; CDR3aa: CSARASLAVDTDTQYF; CDR3nt: TGCAGTGCTAGAGCCTCACTAGCGGTCGACACAGATACGCAGTATTTT
abundance: once; len: 14; v_gene: TRBV19; j_gene: TRBJ2-1; d_gene: NA; CDR3aa: CASHGPMGYNEQFF; CDR3nt: TGTGCCAGCCACGGACCGATGGGGTACAATGAGCAGTTCTTC
abundance: few; len: 16; v_gene: TRBV20-1; j_gene: TRBJ2-2; d_gene: NA; CDR3aa: CSARDSGLHPRGELFF; CDR3nt: TGCAGTGCTAGAGATTCGGGACTCCACCCAAGGGGGGAGCTGTTTTTT
abundance: few; len: 15; v_gene: TRBV7-2; j_gene: TRBJ1-1; d_gene: TRBD1; CDR3aa: CASSPKTGGHTEAFF; CDR3nt: TGTGCCAGCAGCCCAAAGACAGGGGGCCACACTGAAGCTTTCTTT
abundance: few; len: 15; v_gene: TRBV7-2; j_gene: TRBJ2-3; d_gene: TRBD2; CDR3aa: CASSFLAAHTDTQYF; CDR3nt: TGTGCCAGCAGCTTTCTAGCGGCCCACACAGATACGCAGTATTTT
abundance: NA; len: 14; v_gene: TRBV9; j_gene: TRBJ2-7; d_gene: TRBD2; CDR3aa: CASSVGLAGFEQYF; CDR3nt: TGTGCCAGCAGCGTAGGGCTAGCGGGATTTGAGCAGTACTTC
abundance: many; len: 15; v_gene: TRBV7-6; j_gene: TRBJ1-1; d_gene: NA; CDR3aa: CASSLEIGRNTEAFF; CDR3nt: TGTGCCAGCAGCTTAGAAATAGGCAGGAACACTGAAGCTTTCTTT
abundance: few; len: 14; v_gene: TRBV4-3; j_gene: TRBJ2-1; d_gene: TRBD2; CDR3aa: CASSQGLAANEQFF; CDR3nt: TGCGCCAGCAGCCAGGGACTAGCGGCCAATGAGCAGTTCTTC
abundance: few; len: 11; v_gene: TRBV20-1; j_gene: TRBJ2-1; d_gene: NA; CDR3aa: CSADPINEQFF; CDR3nt: TGCAGTGCGGACCCGATCAATGAGCAGTTCTTC
abundance: NA; len: 13; v_gene: TRBV4-1; j_gene: TRBJ1-2; d_gene: NA; CDR3aa: CASSQPPERGYTF; CDR3nt: TGCGCCAGCAGCCAGCCTCCCGAGCGAGGCTACACCTTC
abundance: NA; len: 15; v_gene: TRBV6-5; j_gene: TRBJ2-1; d_gene: TRBD2; CDR3aa: CASSYTTSGSYEQFF; CDR3nt: TGTGCCAGCAGTTACACGACTAGCGGGAGTTATGAGCAGTTCTTC
abundance: many; len: 12; v_gene: TRBV7-9; j_gene: TRBJ2-1; d_gene: NA; CDR3aa: CASSLRRNEQFF; CDR3nt: TGTGCCAGCAGCTTACGGAGGAATGAGCAGTTCTTC
abundance: NA; len: 15; v_gene: TRBV29-1; j_gene: TRBJ2-1; d_gene: NA; CDR3aa: CSVDRGADPYNEQFF; CDR3nt: TGCAGCGTTGACAGGGGAGCGGACCCCTACAATGAGCAGTTCTTC
abundance: NA; len: 15; v_gene: TRBV12-3/TRBV12-4; j_gene: TRBJ2-5; d_gene: NA; CDR3aa: CASSLWGRAQETQYF; CDR3nt: TGTGCCAGCAGTCTGTGGGGTAGGGCTCAAGAGACCCAGTACTTC
abundance: NA; len: 15; v_gene: TRBV20-1; j_gene: TRBJ2-3; d_gene: NA; CDR3aa: CSAVEPARDTDTQYF; CDR3nt: TGCAGTGCCGTGGAGCCCGCGCGAGACACAGATACGCAGTATTTT
abundance: few; len: 14; v_gene: TRBV12-3/TRBV12-4; j_gene: TRBJ2-1; d_gene: TRBD2; CDR3aa: CASSFGLVLNEQFF; CDR3nt: TGTGCCAGCAGTTTCGGACTAGTACTCAATGAGCAGTTCTTC
abundance: many; len: 13; v_gene: TRBV7-9; j_gene: TRBJ1-1; d_gene: NA; CDR3aa: CASSHEGNTEAFF; CDR3nt: TGTGCCAGCAGCCACGAGGGGAACACTGAAGCTTTCTTT
abundance: many; len: 16; v_gene: TRBV21-1; j_gene: TRBJ2-3; d_gene: NA; CDR3aa: CASSPRDRGLPDTQYF; CDR3nt: TGTGCCAGCAGCCCACGGGACAGGGGACTTCCAGATACGCAGTATTTT
abundance: NA; len: 15; v_gene: TRBV7-2; j_gene: TRBJ2-1; d_gene: TRBD2; CDR3aa: CASSSGTRTYNEQFF; CDR3nt: TGTGCCAGCAGCTCCGGGACTAGGACCTACAATGAGCAGTTCTTC
abundance: NA; len: 14; v_gene: TRBV10-2; j_gene: TRBJ2-1; d_gene: NA; CDR3aa: CASKSGGAGNEQFF; CDR3nt: TGCGCCAGCAAGTCCGGGGGCGCCGGGAATGAGCAGTTCTTC
abundance: few; len: 15; v_gene: TRBV4-3; j_gene: TRBJ1-4; d_gene: NA; CDR3aa: CASSQDPQPNEKLFF; CDR3nt: TGCGCCAGCAGCCAAGATCCACAGCCTAATGAAAAACTGTTTTTT
abundance: NA; len: 17; v_gene: TRBV7-2; j_gene: TRBJ2-6; d_gene: NA; CDR3aa: CASTFSGQSSGANVLTF; CDR3nt: TGTGCCAGCACCTTTAGCGGTCAAAGCTCTGGGGCCAACGTCCTGACTTTC
abundance: few; len: 14; v_gene: TRBV20-1; j_gene: TRBJ2-7; d_gene: TRBD2; CDR3aa: CSASGGLAGIGQYF; CDR3nt: TGCAGTGCCTCGGGGGGACTAGCGGGAATAGGGCAGTACTTC
abundance: few; len: 15; v_gene: TRBV27; j_gene: TRBJ2-7; d_gene: NA; CDR3aa: CASSLGGAFSYEQYF; CDR3nt: TGTGCCAGCAGTTTGGGCGGGGCTTTCTCCTACGAGCAGTACTTC
abundance: few; len: 13; v_gene: TRBV3-1; j_gene: TRBJ2-1; d_gene: TRBD2; CDR3aa: CASSQVSGIEQFF; CDR3nt: TGTGCCAGCAGCCAAGTCAGCGGGATTGAGCAGTTCTTC
abundance: many; len: 16; v_gene: TRBV11-2; j_gene: TRBJ2-7; d_gene: NA; CDR3aa: CASSLKPWQGRHEQYF; CDR3nt: TGTGCCAGCAGCTTAAAACCTTGGCAGGGACGCCACGAGCAGTACTTC
abundance: NA; len: 12; v_gene: TRBV20-1; j_gene: TRBJ2-3; d_gene: NA; CDR3aa: CSATWGTDTQYF; CDR3nt: TGCAGTGCTACCTGGGGCACAGATACGCAGTATTTT
abundance: NA; len: 16; v_gene: TRBV10-3; j_gene: TRBJ2-1; d_gene: NA; CDR3aa: CAISESYNGGSNEQFF; CDR3nt: TGTGCCATCAGTGAGTCGTATAACGGTGGAAGCAATGAGCAGTTCTTC
abundance: NA; len: 11; v_gene: TRBV29-1; j_gene: TRBJ2-5; d_gene: NA; CDR3aa: CSVVGWETQYF; CDR3nt: TGCAGCGTTGTGGGGTGGGAGACCCAGTACTTC
abundance: few; len: 15; v_gene: TRBV6-1; j_gene: TRBJ1-1; d_gene: NA; CDR3aa: CASSRPGTANTEAFF; CDR3nt: TGTGCCAGCAGTCGCCCAGGGACCGCCAACACTGAAGCTTTCTTT
abundance: NA; len: 13; v_gene: TRBV11-2; j_gene: TRBJ2-1; d_gene: NA; CDR3aa: CASSLEHHNEQFF; CDR3nt: TGTGCCAGCAGCTTAGAGCACCACAATGAGCAGTTCTTC
abundance: NA; len: 13; v_gene: TRBV7-9; j_gene: TRBJ2-7; d_gene: NA; CDR3aa: CASSPSQSYEQYF; CDR3nt: TGTGCCAGCAGCCCCAGCCAGTCCTACGAGCAGTACTTC
abundance: NA; len: 14; v_gene: TRBV12-3/TRBV12-4; j_gene: TRBJ2-7; d_gene: TRBD1; CDR3aa: CASSPTGVSFEQYF; CDR3nt: TGTGCCAGCAGTCCGACAGGGGTTTCCTTCGAGCAGTACTTC
abundance: NA; len: 15; v_gene: TRBV20-1; j_gene: TRBJ1-2; d_gene: NA; CDR3aa: CSAPRGGSGRGGYTF; CDR3nt: TGCAGTGCACCCCGGGGGGGTTCCGGTCGTGGTGGCTACACCTTC
abundance: NA; len: 13; v_gene: TRBV29-1; j_gene: TRBJ2-7; d_gene: TRBD1; CDR3aa: CSAVTGSFHEQYF; CDR3nt: TGCAGCGCCGTGACAGGGTCTTTCCACGAGCAGTACTTC
abundance: many; len: 11; v_gene: TRBV6-5; j_gene: TRBJ1-1; d_gene: NA; CDR3aa: CASKENTEAFF; CDR3nt: TGTGCCAGCAAGGAAAACACTGAAGCTTTCTTT
abundance: NA; len: 12; v_gene: TRBV29-1; j_gene: TRBJ1-2; d_gene: NA; CDR3aa: CMVTGTTAGYTF; CDR3nt: TGCATGGTAACAGGGACGACGGCAGGCTACACCTTC
abundance: once; len: 14; v_gene: TRBV10-2; j_gene: TRBJ2-7; d_gene: NA; CDR3aa: CASSESVLSYKQYF; CDR3nt: TGCGCCAGCAGTGAGTCAGTACTATCCTACAAGCAGTACTTC
abundance: few; len: 16; v_gene: TRBV9; j_gene: TRBJ2-3; d_gene: TRBD2; CDR3aa: CASSIGTSGSTDTQYF; CDR3nt: TGTGCCAGCAGCATCGGGACTAGCGGGAGCACAGATACGCAGTATTTT
abundance: NA; len: 17; v_gene: TRBV7-8; j_gene: TRBJ2-1; d_gene: TRBD2; CDR3aa: CASSPLDGKAGGDEQFF; CDR3nt: TGTGCCAGCAGCCCACTAGATGGAAAAGCGGGAGGTGATGAGCAGTTCTTC
abundance: NA; len: 17; v_gene: TRBV20-1; j_gene: TRBJ2-7; d_gene: TRBD2; CDR3aa: CSARDRLGRGGLNEQYF; CDR3nt: TGCAGTGCTAGAGATCGACTGGGGCGGGGGGGCCTGAACGAGCAGTACTTC